This is a list of T cell receptor beta chains from one sample in a study of blood T cells in healthy people across ages. TCRdb redid the calling of the 5' RACE reads with MiXCR, one entry per CDR3 protein. The top ten clones hold approximately 17% of a sample with more than 1 million distinct CDR3 sequences, over 35% of them seen once. The specimen sequenced was blood. The receptors originated from a woman aged 55-69 years in good health. Each CDR3 is given with its conserved first and last residue. A D gene is named only where the DNA matches it firmly. The size of a clone is reported for some rows only, either as once, few or many, or as a class for expanded clones.

clone_size j_call d_call v_call cdr3_nt cdr3_aa
- TRBJ2-7 - TRBV13 TGTGCCAGCAGTCTTTCACCGGGACCCCAGTACGAGCAGTACTTC CASSLSPGPQYEQYF
- TRBJ2-3 TRBD2 TRBV3-1 TGTGCCAGCAGCCTAACATTAGCGGGAGTAGGCACAGATACGCAGTATTTT CASSLTLAGVGTDTQYF
few TRBJ2-1 TRBD1 TRBV6-2/TRBV6-3 TGTGCCACCGCATCCGACCGGGACAGGGGGCGAGATGAGCAGTTCTTC CATASDRDRGRDEQFF
- TRBJ1-1 - TRBV28 TGTGCCAGCAGTCCTGGGCCTTGGGAAGCTTTCTTT CASSPGPWEAFF
- TRBJ1-2 - TRBV4-1 TGCGCCAGCAGCCAAGGGGCTAAACAGGCGTTCTATGGCTACACCTTC CASSQGAKQAFYGYTF
few TRBJ2-3 TRBD1 TRBV20-1 TGCAGTGCTAGTGGGACAGGGCGGGAGGATACGCAGTATTTT CSASGTGREDTQYF
- TRBJ2-1 TRBD2 TRBV7-2 TGTGCCAGCAGCTTCGAATTAGCGGGCAAGGGATACAATGAGCAGTTCTTC CASSFELAGKGYNEQFF
- TRBJ2-1 - TRBV5-1 TGCGCCAGCAGCCTGCCCCTTGGGGGAGTCCACAATGAGCAGTTCTTC CASSLPLGGVHNEQFF
- TRBJ2-7 - TRBV6-1 TGTGCCAGCAGTTTTTCGGTAGGGACTGACTCCTACGAGCAGTACTTC CASSFSVGTDSYEQYF
- TRBJ1-2 TRBD1 TRBV11-3 TGTGCCAGCAGCTTGGAACAGGGGGCTGGCTACACCTTC CASSLEQGAGYTF
few TRBJ2-7 TRBD1 TRBV29-1 TGCAGCGTCCGGGACAGTCCCTCCTACGAGCAGTACTTC CSVRDSPSYEQYF
- TRBJ1-6 - TRBV7-8 TGTGCCAGCAGCTCCAGAACTTCACCCCTCCACTTT CASSSRTSPLHF
- TRBJ1-5 TRBD1 TRBV20-1 TGCAGTGCTAGGATGACAGGGCAAAGTCAGCCCCAGCATTTT CSARMTGQSQPQHF
- TRBJ2-7 - TRBV7-9 TGTGCCAGCACCTCCTATTCCGAGCAGTACTTC CASTSYSEQYF
many TRBJ1-6 - TRBV7-3 TGTGCCAGCAGCTTAGACAGAAATTCACCCCTCCACTTT CASSLDRNSPLHF
few TRBJ2-5 - TRBV29-1 TGCAGTGCTCTGGCGAATGAGCAGTACTTC CSALANEQYF
- TRBJ2-7 TRBD2 TRBV7-6 TGTGCCAGCAGCCGGACTAGCTACTACGAGCAGTACTTC CASSRTSYYEQYF
- TRBJ2-5 TRBD1 TRBV5-5 TGTGCCAGCAGCGCGACAGGGGAAGAGACCCAGTACTTC CASSATGEETQYF
- TRBJ2-7 - TRBV15 TGTGCCACCAGCAGGGTTTCGTCCTACGAGCAGTACTTC CATSRVSSYEQYF
- TRBJ2-5 TRBD2 TRBV20-1 TGCAGTGCTAGACAAGCGGGAACAACTCGCTTTGAAGAGACCCAGTACTTC CSARQAGTTRFEETQYF
- TRBJ1-1 - TRBV13 TGTGCCAGCAGGGTAACGAACACTGAAGCTTTCTTT CASRVTNTEAFF
- TRBJ2-3 - TRBV3-1 TGTGCCAGCAGCCAAGAGCTGGGGCCAGATACGCAGTATTTT CASSQELGPDTQYF
- TRBJ1-1 - TRBV4-1 TGCGCCAGCAGCCCGAGACAGGTTTCTCCCCTCAACACTGAAGCTTTCTTT CASSPRQVSPLNTEAFF
- TRBJ2-4 TRBD2 TRBV20-1 TGCAGTGCTAACTCTGGGAGCGGGACAAACATTCAGTACTTC CSANSGSGTNIQYF
- TRBJ1-6 TRBD1 TRBV6-5 TGTGCCAGCACCCAGACAGGGGGCAATTCACCCCTCCACTTT CASTQTGGNSPLHF
few TRBJ2-7 - TRBV21-1 TGTGCCAGCAAGGCCCCGGGACTAGCGGGAGGCTACTCCTACGAGCAGTACTTC CASKAPGLAGGYSYEQYF